Listed below are T cell receptor beta chains from one sample, sequenced in a study of shared clonotypes between healthy human individuals. The table came from immunoSEQ multiplex PCR; TCRdb's copy has only in-frame clones and leaves some out. The table shows some 2,000,000 clones, with roughly 94% occurring only once. What was sequenced was naive CD4+ T cells sorted from blood. Every receptor here comes from a man aged 18-30 years in good health. CDR3s include the opening cysteine and the closing phenylalanine or tryptophan. The D gene is left open where the match is weak. Only some rows state a clone size, as once, few, many or a class for expanded clones.

D gene: -; V gene: TRBV10-3; J gene: TRBJ1-2; clone size: -; CDR3 DNA: TGTGCCATCAGTGAGTCTAGGGGCGGGGACTATGGCTACACCTTC; CDR3 protein: CAISESRGGDYGYTF
D gene: -; V gene: TRBV30; J gene: TRBJ2-7; clone size: -; CDR3 DNA: TGTGCCTGGGCCCTACCCCCCGGGGAGCAGTACTTC; CDR3 protein: CAWALPPGEQYF
D gene: -; V gene: TRBV30; J gene: TRBJ1-1; clone size: -; CDR3 DNA: TGTGCCTGGGGTAACCGACCAGGGAGGACTGAAGCTTTCTTT; CDR3 protein: CAWGNRPGRTEAFF
D gene: -; V gene: TRBV4-1; J gene: TRBJ2-3; clone size: once; CDR3 DNA: TGCGCCAGCAGCCAAGACCCCGCAGGCCGGGGCACAGATACGCAGTATTTT; CDR3 protein: CASSQDPAGRGTDTQYF
D gene: TRBD1; V gene: TRBV6-4; J gene: TRBJ1-5; clone size: -; CDR3 DNA: TGTGCCAGCAGCCGCGACAGGGATCAGCCCCAGCATTTT; CDR3 protein: CASSRDRDQPQHF
D gene: TRBD1; V gene: TRBV7-3; J gene: TRBJ2-7; clone size: -; CDR3 DNA: TGTGCCAGCAGCCACCGGGACAGGGGCTACGAGCAGTACTTC; CDR3 protein: CASSHRDRGYEQYF
D gene: -; V gene: TRBV6-1; J gene: TRBJ1-5; clone size: -; CDR3 DNA: TGCCCCGAGATGAAGAATAGCAATCAGCCCCAGCATTTT; CDR3 protein: CPEMKNSNQPQHF
D gene: -; V gene: TRBV25-1; J gene: TRBJ1-5; clone size: -; CDR3 DNA: TGTGCCAGCACTGAGGCAGGATGGGCATGTCAGCCCCAGCATTTT; CDR3 protein: CASTEAGWACQPQHF
D gene: TRBD2; V gene: TRBV6-5; J gene: TRBJ2-3; clone size: -; CDR3 DNA: TGTGCCAGCAGTAAACGGACTAGCGGGAGGGATACGCAGTATTTT; CDR3 protein: CASSKRTSGRDTQYF
D gene: TRBD1; V gene: TRBV7-3; J gene: TRBJ2-3; clone size: -; CDR3 DNA: TGTGCCAGCAGCTCCCAGGGGGTCGATACGCAGTATTTT; CDR3 protein: CASSSQGVDTQYF
D gene: -; V gene: TRBV11-3; J gene: TRBJ2-2; clone size: -; CDR3 DNA: TGTGCCAGCAGCACGGGACCGTCCGGGGAGCTGTTTTTT; CDR3 protein: CASSTGPSGELFF
D gene: -; V gene: TRBV20-1; J gene: TRBJ1-1; clone size: -; CDR3 DNA: TGCAGTGCTAGTAAGGCGGCTGAAGCTTTCTTT; CDR3 protein: CSASKAAEAFF
D gene: -; V gene: TRBV28; J gene: TRBJ1-1; clone size: -; CDR3 DNA: TGTGCCAGCATGATCCCCACTGAAGCTTTCTTT; CDR3 protein: CASMIPTEAFF
D gene: -; V gene: TRBV6-5; J gene: TRBJ1-4; clone size: -; CDR3 DNA: TGTGCCAGCAGTCGTGCAACTAATGAAAAACTGTTTTTT; CDR3 protein: CASSRATNEKLFF
D gene: -; V gene: TRBV6-1; J gene: TRBJ1-1; clone size: -; CDR3 DNA: TGTGCCAGCAGTGAAGTGTGGGGGGTAAGGGCTTTCTTT; CDR3 protein: CASSEVWGVRAFF
D gene: -; V gene: TRBV29-1; J gene: TRBJ1-1; clone size: -; CDR3 DNA: TGCAGCGTTGTGGTCGGGGCGGCTTTCTTT; CDR3 protein: CSVVVGAAFF
D gene: -; V gene: TRBV1; J gene: TRBJ2-7; clone size: once; CDR3 DNA: TGCACCAGCCCCTACGAGCAGTACTTC; CDR3 protein: CTSPYEQYF
D gene: -; V gene: TRBV6-6; J gene: TRBJ1-3; clone size: -; CDR3 DNA: TGTGCCAGCAGTTACGCCGGAAACACCATATATTTT; CDR3 protein: CASSYAGNTIYF
D gene: TRBD1; V gene: TRBV15; J gene: TRBJ2-3; clone size: -; CDR3 DNA: TGTGCCACCAGCAGAGATCAGGGGACAGAAACGCAGTATTTT; CDR3 protein: CATSRDQGTETQYF
D gene: -; V gene: TRBV6-1; J gene: TRBJ2-7; clone size: -; CDR3 DNA: TGTGCCAGCAGTGAAGGAAGGGGTAGCGGATCCTACGAGCAGTACTTC; CDR3 protein: CASSEGRGSGSYEQYF
D gene: TRBD1; V gene: TRBV18; J gene: TRBJ1-1; clone size: -; CDR3 DNA: TGTGCCAGCTCACCACCGTACAGGGGGACGAACACTGAAGCTTTCTTT; CDR3 protein: CASSPPYRGTNTEAFF
D gene: -; V gene: TRBV27; J gene: TRBJ1-2; clone size: -; CDR3 DNA: TGTGCCAGCAGTCCTCAGGGATATGGCTACACCTTC; CDR3 protein: CASSPQGYGYTF
D gene: -; V gene: TRBV10-1; J gene: TRBJ2-2; clone size: few; CDR3 DNA: TGCGCCAGCAGTGAGTTGGGTCAAACCGGGGAGCTGTTTTTT; CDR3 protein: CASSELGQTGELFF
D gene: -; V gene: TRBV15; J gene: TRBJ2-2; clone size: -; CDR3 DNA: TGTGCCACCACCGTGGGTGGAGGGGTCGGCGGGGAGCTGTTTTTT; CDR3 protein: CATTVGGGVGGELFF
D gene: -; V gene: TRBV5-4; J gene: TRBJ2-7; clone size: -; CDR3 DNA: TGTGCCAGCAGCCCGGATGGGGGAGGCTCCTACGAGCAGTACTTC; CDR3 protein: CASSPDGGGSYEQYF
D gene: TRBD1; V gene: TRBV9; J gene: TRBJ2-7; clone size: -; CDR3 DNA: TGTGCCAGCAGCACCCGGACAGGGCAAAGGTACGAGCAGTACTTC; CDR3 protein: CASSTRTGQRYEQYF
D gene: TRBD1; V gene: TRBV6-6; J gene: TRBJ1-6; clone size: few; CDR3 DNA: TGTGCCAGCAGACCGACAGGGGGCCATTCACCCCTCCACTTT; CDR3 protein: CASRPTGGHSPLHF
D gene: TRBD1; V gene: TRBV27; J gene: TRBJ2-7; clone size: -; CDR3 DNA: TGTGCCAGCAGTTTTCCAGGGGGCGGCGAGCAGTACTTC; CDR3 protein: CASSFPGGGEQYF
D gene: TRBD1; V gene: TRBV18; J gene: TRBJ2-3; clone size: -; CDR3 DNA: TGTGCCAGCTCACCACCGAGAGGGGGCGGTGGCACAGATACGCAGTATTTT; CDR3 protein: CASSPPRGGGGTDTQYF